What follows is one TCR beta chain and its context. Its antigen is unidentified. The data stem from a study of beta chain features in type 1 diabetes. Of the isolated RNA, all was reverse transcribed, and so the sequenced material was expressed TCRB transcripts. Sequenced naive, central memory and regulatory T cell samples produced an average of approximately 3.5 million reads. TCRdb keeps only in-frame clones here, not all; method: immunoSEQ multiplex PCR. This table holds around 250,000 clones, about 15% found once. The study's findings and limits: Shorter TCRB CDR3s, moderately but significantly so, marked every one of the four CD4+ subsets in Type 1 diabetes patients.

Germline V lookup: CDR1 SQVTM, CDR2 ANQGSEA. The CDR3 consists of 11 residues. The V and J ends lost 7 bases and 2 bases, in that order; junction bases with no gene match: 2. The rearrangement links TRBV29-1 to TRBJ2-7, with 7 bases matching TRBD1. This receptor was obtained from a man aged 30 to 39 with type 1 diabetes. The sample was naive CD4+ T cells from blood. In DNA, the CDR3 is TGCAGCGCGACAGGGCCCTACGAGCAGTACTTC. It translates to CSATGPYEQYF.